The rows below give T cell receptor beta chains drawn from one sample of a study of cytomegalovirus exposure and HLA in healthy donors. Profiling relied on immunoSEQ multiplex PCR, and the TCRdb table lists in-frame clones only, not all of them. The repertoire shows around 130,000 clones; the top ten hold 2%. Sequenced: PBMCs. These receptor sequences come from a woman in her fifties or sixties in good health and CMV-seronegative. CDR3s include the opening cysteine and the closing phenylalanine or tryptophan. A D gene is named only where the DNA matches it firmly.

>TRBV5-4|TRBJ2-2|.
CASSVPGTNTGELFF
TGTGCCAGCAGCGTACCCGGGACGAACACCGGGGAGCTGTTTTTT
>TRBV5-1|TRBJ2-2|.
CASRPAGTGELFF
TGCGCCAGCCGACCGGCGGGTACCGGGGAGCTGTTTTTT
>TRBV29-1|TRBJ2-3|.
CSVAPSLLARQTDTQYF
TGCAGCGTTGCCCCTTCACTTCTAGCGAGACAGACAGATACGCAGTATTTT
>TRBV10-3|TRBJ1-5|TRBD1
CATGGGDQPQHF
TGTGCCACAGGGGGTGGCGATCAGCCCCAGCATTTT
>TRBV30|TRBJ2-7|.
CAWSVMGGSSYEQYF
TGTGCCTGGAGTGTAATGGGGGGAAGCTCCTACGAGCAGTACTTC
>TRBV7-9|TRBJ1-4|TRBD1
CASIDPGTGPEKLFF
TGTGCCAGCATAGACCCCGGGACAGGGCCTGAAAAACTGTTTTTT
>TRBV10-2|TRBJ2-7|TRBD2
CASRPGLAGGTYEQYF
TGCGCCAGCAGACCGGGACTAGCGGGAGGCACCTACGAGCAGTACTTC
>TRBV7-9|TRBJ1-1|.
CASQNIMEDTEAFF
TGTGCCAGCCAGAACATCATGGAGGACACTGAAGCTTTCTTT
>TRBV27|TRBJ2-2|TRBD2
CASTWGGSQRENTGELFF
TGTGCCAGCACTTGGGGGGGGTCCCAGCGGGAGAACACCGGGGAGCTGTTTTTT
>TRBV15|TRBJ2-7|TRBD1
CATSRGLGGSTYEQYF
TGTGCCACCAGCAGAGGGTTAGGGGGCTCGACCTACGAGCAGTACTTC
>TRBV6-6|TRBJ1-6|TRBD1
CASRVDRPLAALHF
TGTGCCAGCAGAGTGGACAGGCCCTTGGCGGCCCTCCACTTT
>TRBV9|TRBJ2-1|TRBD2
CASSVASGGPSYNEQFF
TGTGCCAGCAGCGTAGCTAGCGGGGGGCCCTCCTACAATGAGCAGTTCTTC
>TRBV6-1|TRBJ2-7|.
CASSENRGSSEQYF
TGTGCCAGCAGTGAAAATCGGGGGTCTAGCGAGCAGTACTTC
>TRBV15|TRBJ1-1|.
CATSRDGEGSEAFF
TGTGCCACCAGCAGAGATGGGGAGGGTTCAGAAGCTTTCTTT
>TRBV15|TRBJ2-3|TRBD2
CATSRARLLAGGRNTQYF
TGTGCCACCAGCAGAGCTAGACTACTAGCGGGAGGGCGGAATACGCAGTATTTT
>TRBV28|TRBJ2-1|.
CASSIQGGRYNEQFF
TGTGCCAGCAGCATCCAGGGGGGCCGGTACAATGAGCAGTTCTTC
>TRBV6-5|TRBJ2-6|.
CASSYTLRSGANVLTF
TGTGCCAGCAGTTACACTCTGAGGTCTGGGGCCAACGTCCTGACTTTC
>TRBV29-1|TRBJ1-2|.
CSVEVGAGKDGYTF
TGCAGCGTTGAAGTCGGTGCGGGGAAGGATGGCTACACCTTC
>TRBV9|TRBJ1-1|TRBD1
CASSVDQGEGNTEAFF
TGTGCCAGCAGCGTAGACCAGGGGGAAGGGAACACTGAAGCTTTCTTT
>TRBV5-6|TRBJ1-4|.
CASSLARGSEKLFF
TGTGCCAGCAGCTTAGCAAGGGGGAGTGAAAAACTGTTTTTT
>TRBV5-6|TRBJ2-7|.
CASTITREDEQYF
TGTGCCAGCACCATTACAAGGGAGGACGAGCAGTACTTC
>TRBV7-8|TRBJ1-4|.
CASSLVVGTPKGDEKLFF
TGTGCCAGCAGCTTAGTTGTGGGGACACCAAAAGGGGATGAAAAACTGTTTTTT
>TRBV9|TRBJ2-3|TRBD2
CASSVGGLAGRTDTQYF
TGTGCCAGCAGCGTAGGTGGACTAGCGGGGCGCACAGATACGCAGTATTTT
>TRBV5-6|TRBJ2-7|.
CASSLQLVSYEQYF
TGTGCCAGCAGCTTACAGCTCGTTTCCTACGAGCAGTACTTC
>TRBV28|TRBJ1-6|.
CASSGLKGYNSPLHF
TGTGCCAGCAGTGGACTTAAAGGGTACAATTCACCCCTCCACTTT
>TRBV19|TRBJ1-1|.
CASSMGGPTEAFF
TGTGCCAGTAGTATGGGGGGGCCCACTGAAGCTTTCTTT
>TRBV6-1|TRBJ2-1|TRBD2
CASSEIAGGYNEQFF
TGTGCCAGCAGTGAAATAGCGGGGGGTTACAATGAGCAGTTCTTC
>TRBV7-3|TRBJ2-2|.
CASSSRTSLNTGELFF
TGTGCCAGCAGCTCTCGGACATCGCTAAACACCGGGGAGCTGTTTTTT
>TRBV19|TRBJ1-1|.
CASRRNAPNTEAFF
TGTGCCAGTAGGCGCAACGCTCCGAACACTGAAGCTTTCTTT
>TRBV18|TRBJ1-2|.
CASSPGAGSPYGYTF
TGTGCCAGCTCACCAGGGGCAGGGTCCCCATATGGCTACACCTTC
>TRBV14|TRBJ2-5|TRBD2
CASSQDSGAQTQYF
TGTGCCAGCAGCCAAGATAGCGGGGCACAGACCCAGTACTTC
>TRBV6-1|TRBJ2-3|TRBD2
CATTSGGAGDTQYF
TGTGCCACCACTAGCGGGGGGGCGGGAGATACGCAGTATTTT
>TRBV21-1|TRBJ2-6|.
CASPDRGRGANVLTF
TGTGCCAGCCCCGACAGGGGGCGCGGGGCCAACGTCCTGACTTTC
>TRBV5-1|TRBJ2-5|TRBD2
CASRPSGGPQETQYF
TGCGCCAGCAGGCCTAGCGGGGGGCCTCAAGAGACCCAGTACTTC
>TRBV5-6|TRBJ2-1|TRBD2
CASTSPSGRSYNEQFF
TGTGCCAGCACCTCTCCTAGCGGGAGGTCCTACAATGAGCAGTTCTTC
>TRBV5-1|TRBJ1-1|.
CASSLRGNTEAFF
TGCGCCAGCAGCTTGAGAGGGAACACTGAAGCTTTCTTT
>TRBV14|TRBJ1-2|TRBD1
CASSRTGTNYGYTF
TGTGCCAGCAGCCGGACAGGGACTAACTATGGCTACACCTTC
>TRBV11-3|TRBJ2-4|.
CASSLGGGQAKNIQYF
TGTGCCAGCAGCTTAGGGGGTGGACAGGCCAAAAACATTCAGTACTTC
>TRBV7-2|TRBJ1-1|.
CASSSRGGRTEAFF
TGTGCCAGCAGCTCCAGGGGTGGACGGACTGAAGCTTTCTTT
>TRBV2|TRBJ1-1|.
CASGASLRAFF
TGTGCCAGCGGTGCCTCCCTGAGAGCTTTCTTT
>TRBV2|TRBJ1-2|TRBD1
CASSWDRGGYTF
TGTGCCAGCAGTTGGGACAGGGGAGGCTACACCTTC
>TRBV6-1|TRBJ1-6|.
CASTRGGLYNSPLHF
TGTGCCAGCACAAGGGGGGGGCTCTATAATTCACCCCTCCACTTT
>TRBV18|TRBJ2-3|.
CASSPRGTDTQYF
TGTGCCAGCTCACCACGAGGGACAGATACGCAGTATTTT
>TRBV7-9|TRBJ1-5|.
CASSLGQTNQPQHF
TGTGCCAGCAGCCTAGGACAGACCAATCAGCCCCAGCATTTT
>TRBV7-3|TRBJ2-1|.
CASSPGGPSEQFF
TGTGCCAGCAGCCCCGGGGGGCCTAGTGAGCAGTTCTTC
>TRBV7-9|TRBJ1-5|TRBD1
CASSLGTGVNQPQHF
TGTGCCAGCAGCTTAGGGACAGGGGTCAATCAGCCCCAGCATTTT
>TRBV5-1|TRBJ1-2|.
CASSFGSEGGYTF
TGCGCCAGCAGCTTCGGATCGGAGGGAGGCTACACCTTC
>TRBV2|TRBJ2-7|.
CASRSGRHEQYF
TGTGCCAGCCGGAGCGGACGCCACGAGCAGTACTTC
>TRBV12-1|TRBJ2-3|.
CASSHPGGDTQYF
TGTGCCAGCAGCCACCCCGGGGGGGATACGCAGTATTTT
>TRBV28|TRBJ1-5|TRBD1
CASSTGGGSNQPQHF
TGTGCCAGCAGTACAGGGGGCGGGAGCAATCAGCCCCAGCATTTT
>TRBV7-9|TRBJ2-2|.
CASSLRGSGELFF
TGTGCCAGCAGCTTACGAGGGTCCGGGGAGCTGTTTTTT
>TRBV19|TRBJ1-6|.
CASSSGIRRDNSPLHF
TGTGCCAGTAGTTCAGGAATTAGACGAGATAATTCACCCCTCCACTTT